This T cell receptor beta chain is from a study of CD8+ T cells in alopecia areata. Sample treatment: oral pan-JAK inhibitor, 5-10 mg twice daily. TCR sequencing used cDNA made by reverse transcription of extracted RNA. Sequencing was performed with immunoSEQ multiplex PCR; in TCRdb, only in-frame clones are kept and a portion is missing. The table records 95,000 to 150,000 clones, roughly 55% of them present only once. The CDR3 has 15 residues. Germline CDR1 MNHEY, CDR2 SMNVEV (reference sequence). The V segment lost 3 bases and the J segment 3 bases; nucleotides outside the gene matches: 4. V is TRBV27 and J is TRBJ2-5; TRBD1 matches 10 bases. The sample consisted of CD4+ T cells sorted from blood, taken at week 4, from a patient treated with tofacitinib. This TCR was sampled from a human donor with alopecia areata. The CDR3 sequence: CASSFLGTGEETQYF. CDR3 coding DNA: TGTGCCAGCAGTTTCCTCGGGACAGGGGAAGAGACCCAGTACTTC.